Each of the 32 T cell receptor beta chains below was sequenced from the same sample in a study of blood T cell repertoires in COVID-19. Sequenced by immunoSEQ multiplex PCR; TCRdb stores in-frame clones only, minus some. Of roughly 220,000 clones listed, around 85% are singletons. The sequencing sample was made of PBMCs or T cells enriched from blood (not recorded which). These receptors all come from a woman aged 40 to 49 with acute COVID-19.

V usage is TRBV7-2 and J usage is TRBJ2-2; TRBD2 agrees at 7 bases. Unmatched junction bases numbered 14, after V lost 4 bases and J lost 6 bases. The CDR3 covers 17 residues. The germline V gene has CDR1 SGHTA and CDR2 FQGNSA. The CDR3 DNA reads as TGTGCCAGCAGCTCCCAAGTATCAGCGGGGATGTCCGGGGAGCTGTTTTTT. Its protein is CASSSQVSAGMSGELFF. Using reference TRBV7-2 and TRBJ2-2 for the parts outside the CDR3, the full variable domain is GAGVSQSPSNKVTEKGKDVELRCDPISGHTALYWYRQSLGQGLEFLIYFQGNSAPDKSGLPSDRFSAERTGGSVSTLTIQRTQQEDSAVYLCASSSQVSAGMSGELFFGEGSRLTVL.

Note on this clone: At one of its ends the junction is not consistent with the germline gene, which may arise from a read error. The V gene is TRBV13, the J gene TRBJ2-7; the match to TRBD2 covers 8 bases. In germline, CDR1 is PRHDT, CDR2 FYEKMQ (reference sequence). The CDR3 is 14 residues long. The CDR3 is CASSRAGTRGGVDF. The CDR3 coding sequence is TGTGCCAGCAGCCGTGCTGGGACTAGAGGTGGAGTAGACTTC.

The rearrangement uses TRBV6-5 and TRBJ2-7, with TRBD1 matching 8 bases. The germline CDR1 and CDR2 sequences are MNHEY and SVGAGI. The CDR3 totals 15 residues. Trimming took 5 bases from V and 5 from J; bases not matched to a gene: 11. The CDR3 loop reads CASSPRDRGNNEQYF. DNA for the CDR3: TGTGCCAGCAGTCCACGTGACAGGGGAAATAACGAGCAGTACTTC.

The rearrangement uses TRBV25-1 and TRBJ2-5, with TRBD1 matching over 7 bases. Germline CDR1 reads MGHDK; CDR2 reads SYGVNS. With V trimmed by 5 bases and J by 3 bases, 9 bases remained unmatched. The CDR3 totals 15 residues. The CDR3, as DNA: TGTGCCAGCAGTTGGGGCAGGGGACAGAAAGAGACCCAGTACTTC. Encoded protein: CASSWGRGQKETQYF.

This chain uses TRBV5-1 with TRBJ2-1; TRBD2 agrees at 7 bases. The CDR3 extends over 13 amino acids. Unmatched junction bases numbered 6, after V lost 6 bases and J lost 6 bases. Germline V CDR1 and CDR2: SGHRS, YFSETQ. CDR3 bases: TGCGCCAGCAAGCGGGACCCTAGCAATGAGCAGTTCTTC. It translates to CASKRDPSNEQFF.

This clone was detected many times. The chain links TRBV3-1 (or the pseudogene TRBV3-2) to TRBJ1-1, with 8 positions matching TRBD1. Per the germline V gene, CDR1 is LGHDT and CDR2 is YNNKEL (reference sequence). V lost 4 bases and J lost 3; bases outside the gene matches: 7. CDR3 size: 15 residues. The CDR3 region is CASSLETGAYTEAFF. CDR3 coding DNA: TGTGCCAGCAGCCTCGAGACAGGGGCCTACACTGAAGCTTTCTTT.

This chain uses TRBV3-1 (or the pseudogene TRBV3-2) with TRBJ2-1; D may be TRBD1 (6 bases). In germline, CDR1 is LGHDT, CDR2 YNNKEL (reference sequence). This CDR3 has 15 residues. V lost 0 bases and J lost 7, with 13 bases in between. CDR3 in DNA: TGTGCCAGCAGCCAAGATGGGCAGGGGTATAATGAGCAGTTCTTC. It is translated as CASSQDGQGYNEQFF.

The chain joins TRBV27 to TRBJ1-1; 7 nucleotides agree with TRBD1. J gave up 5 bases and V 6 bases, and 9 bases lay outside the gene matches. Per the germline V gene, CDR1 is MNHEY and CDR2 is SMNVEV (reference sequence). CDR3 length: 14 residues. Here the CDR3 reads CASRGHGTATEAFF. DNA for the CDR3: TGTGCCAGCAGGGGACATGGGACAGCTACTGAAGCTTTCTTT.

This clone was detected a few times. The V and J genes are TRBV4-2 and TRBJ2-1, with D tentatively TRBD2 (5 bases). The germline V and J ends were trimmed by 0 bases and 8 bases, with 11 bases remaining between them. This CDR3 has 14 residues. Germline CDR1 LGHNA, CDR2 YNFKEQ. CDR3 loop: CASSQDLGSDEQFF. The CDR3 DNA reads TGTGCCAGCAGCCAAGATCTAGGGAGCGATGAGCAGTTCTTC.

The J gene is TRBJ2-3, the V gene TRBV18; a weak D match, TRBD1 (6 bases). Germline V gene lookup returns CDR1 KGHSH and CDR2 LQKENI. This CDR3 region has 17 residues. V lost 2 bases to trimming and J lost 0 bases, with 15 bases between them. Here the CDR3 reads CASSPRDTKFSTDTQYF. The CDR3 coding sequence is TGTGCCAGCTCACCAAGGGACACGAAGTTCAGCACAGATACGCAGTATTTT.

This clone occurred a few times. The V and J genes are TRBV23-1 and TRBJ1-2; 8 nucleotides line up with TRBD1. TRBV23-1 is an ORF, and what it does is uncertain. Trimming took 6 bases from V and 14 from J; bases not matched to a gene: 11. This CDR3 comprises 12 residues. The DNA of the CDR3 is TGCGCCAGCAGAAAATGCCCGGACAGGGAGACCTTC. Protein: CASRKCPDRETF.

The gene calls are TRBV18 and TRBJ2-7; weak D call: TRBD2 (6 bases). The CDR3 spans 14 residues. V dropped 3 bases and J dropped 3 bases, with 12 bases sitting between them. Germline V gene lookup returns CDR1 KGHSH and CDR2 LQKENI. CDR3 in amino acids: CASSPPGGNYEQYF. Here the CDR3 DNA reads TGTGCCAGCTCACCGCCCGGGGGTAACTACGAGCAGTACTTC.

This chain uses TRBV28 with TRBJ2-5, with D maybe TRBD2 (6 bases). The CDR3 contains 19 residues. Germline V lookup: CDR1 MDHEN, CDR2 SYDVKM. With 5 bases removed from V and 9 bases from J, the gap between germline ends came to 34 bases. The CDR3, as DNA: TGTGCCAGCAGTCAAGGGGCTGGTGGAGGGAGTAATGTCGGCTGGGCCCAGTACTTC. Translated: CASSQGAGGGSNVGWAQYF.

This clone was counted once. This sequence joins TRBV4-2 and TRBJ2-5; D is perhaps TRBD2 (6 bases). CDR1 LGHNA and CDR2 YNFKEQ come from the germline V gene. Trimming shortened V by 1 base and J by 2 bases, and 14 bases separated the two germline ends. The CDR3 spans 16 residues. The CDR3 loop is CASSQGGARGQETQYF. CDR3 DNA sequence: TGTGCCAGCAGCCAAGGGGGCGCACGGGGGCAAGAGACCCAGTACTTC.

This chain links TRBV30 with TRBJ1-5, with a possible D match to TRBD1 (5 bases). Trimming pared 4 bases from V and 2 bases from J, leaving 12 bases between. The CDR3 loop spans 14 amino acids. Per germline, CDR1 GTSNPN and CDR2 SVGIG (reference sequence). CDR3 in DNA: TGTGCCTGGAATCAGGGCTCGGGCAATCAGCCCCAGCATTTT. Amino acid sequence: CAWNQGSGNQPQHF.

As DNA, the CDR3 is TGTGCCAGCAGCTTTAGCGGCACAGATACGCAGTATTTT. Translated: CASSFSGTDTQYF. This chain connects TRBV7-8 to TRBJ2-3; D is perhaps TRBD2 (5 bases). CDR3 length equals 13 residues. Trimming took off 3 bases at V and 1 base at J, with 5 bases between the two ends. Per germline, CDR1 SGHVS and CDR2 FQNEAQ.

The chain combines TRBV27 with TRBJ2-7; TRBD2 is a possible D gene (6 bases). CDR3 size: 15 residues. V shed 0 bases and J shed 1 base, with 10 bases lying between them. Per germline, CDR1 MNHEY and CDR2 SMNVEV (reference sequence). The CDR3 protein is CASSLSGGGSYEQYF. DNA for the CDR3: TGTGCCAGCAGTTTATCGGGGGGTGGATCCTACGAGCAGTACTTC.

CDR3 in DNA: TGTGCCAGCAGTTACTCGACTAGCGGGGGGCTTAATACGCAGTATTTT. Translating it yields CASSYSTSGGLNTQYF. The V call is TRBV6-5, the J call TRBJ2-3; 13 bases agree with TRBD2. This CDR3 has 16 amino acids. V shed 0 bases, J shed 7 bases, and the junction held 4 bases outside the gene matches. The germline V gene has CDR1 MNHEY and CDR2 SVGAGI.

Comment on this clone: Germline and junction disagree at one end, which may indicate a read error. The J gene is TRBJ2-3, the V gene TRBV7-3; no definite D call. Germline V gene data show CDR1 as SGHTA and CDR2 as FQGTGA. This CDR3 has 14 residues. DNA of the CDR3: TGTGCCAGCAGCCTAACACACCCTACAGATACGCAGTATTTT. This gives the protein CASSLTHPTDTQYF.

This chain links TRBV28 with TRBJ2-2; D gene ambiguous. V lost 7 bases and J lost 1, with 4 bases in between. CDR3 length: 12 residues. Germline CDR1 reads MDHEN; CDR2 reads SYDVKM. CDR3: CASTKNTGELFF. CDR3 sequence (DNA): TGTGCCAGCACAAAGAACACCGGGGAGCTGTTTTTT.

The rearrangement joins TRBV19 to TRBJ1-4; TRBD1 agrees at 7 bases. V was pared by 6 bases and J by 8 bases, with 9 bases of the junction left unmatched. This CDR3 is built from 14 residues. The V gene's germline CDR1 is LNHDA and CDR2 SQIVND (reference sequence). CDR3 sequence reads: CASSETGSKEKLFF. Written as DNA, the CDR3 is TGTGCCAGTAGCGAGACAGGGAGTAAAGAAAAACTGTTTTTT.

The rearrangement joins TRBV6-5 to TRBJ1-1; D is ambiguous. V was clipped by 11 bases and J by 1 base, with 11 bases between them. Germline CDR1 reads MNHEY; CDR2 reads SVGAGI. The CDR3 totals 12 residues. The CDR3 spells CAVRSGNTEAFF. In nucleotides, the CDR3 is TGTGCCGTCCGTTCGGGGAACACTGAAGCTTTCTTT.

A single count supports this clone. V usage is TRBV30 and J usage is TRBJ2-4; D may be TRBD1 (6 bases). With 1 base removed from V and 1 base from J, the gap between germline ends came to 11 bases. The CDR3 has 15 residues. CDR1 is GTSNPN, CDR2 SVGIG, per germline (reference sequence). The CDR3 here is CAWSGQGNAKNIQYF. DNA for the CDR3: TGTGCCTGGAGTGGTCAGGGGAACGCCAAAAACATTCAGTACTTC.

CDR3 bases: TGCGCCAGCAGCTCTCCGGGACAGGGGTTAGGTAGCAATCAGCCCCAGCATTTT. It is translated as CASSSPGQGLGSNQPQHF. This chain connects TRBV5-1 to TRBJ1-5; 10 nucleotides match TRBD1. This CDR3 spans 18 amino acids. Germline V gives CDR1 SGHRS, CDR2 YFSETQ. The V segment lost 3 bases and the J segment 0 bases; nucleotides outside the gene matches: 9.

The genes are TRBV14 and TRBJ2-1; TRBD1 aligns across 7 bases. This CDR3 has 14 residues. Germline CDR1 and CDR2: SGHDN and FVKESK. Germline trimming cut 1 base from V and 9 bases from J; bases unmatched to any gene: 6. Here the CDR3 reads CASSQGGTVGEQFF. The CDR3 nucleotides read TGTGCCAGCAGCCAAGGGGGGACAGTTGGTGAGCAGTTCTTC.

The chain links TRBV18 to TRBJ2-2, with 13 bases matching TRBD2. The trim removed 2 bases at V and 5 bases at J, leaving 11 bases unmatched. This CDR3 region has 19 residues. CDR1 KGHSH and CDR2 LQKENI come from the germline V gene. For the CDR3, the DNA is TGTGCCAGCTCACCAGGAAGTTCAGGACTAGCGGGAGATACCGGGGAGCTGTTTTTT. Amino acid sequence: CASSPGSSGLAGDTGELFF.

This clone was observed a handful of times. The rearrangement joins TRBV11-2 to TRBJ2-7; D is possibly TRBD1 (6 bases). Germline values: CDR1 SGHAT, CDR2 FQNNGV. The V end was cut by 3 bases, the J end by 2 bases, with 20 bases between. The CDR3 is made up of 17 amino acids. The CDR3 here is CASSFGQNRLSTYEQYF. The CDR3 DNA is TGTGCCAGCAGCTTTGGACAGAACAGACTATCAACCTACGAGCAGTACTTC.

This chain joins TRBV28 and TRBJ1-6; the D gene is possibly TRBD1 (6 bases). The germline CDR1 and CDR2 sequences are MDHEN and SYDVKM. V gave up 5 bases and J gave up 6 bases, with 11 bases separating them. CDR3 size: 14 residues. The CDR3 spells CASSTTGANSPLHF. DNA for the CDR3: TGTGCCAGCAGTACGACAGGAGCTAATTCACCCCTCCACTTT.

The J gene is TRBJ1-1, the V gene TRBV27; D remains unclear. Germline assignment: CDR1 MNHEY and CDR2 SMNVEV (reference sequence). V lost 3 bases and J 11 bases, leaving 22 bases between the germline ends. The CDR3 runs 15 residues. This CDR3 reads CASSFQAGRTLGAFF. CDR3 coding DNA: TGTGCCAGCAGTTTCCAGGCGGGGAGAACTCTGGGTGCTTTCTTT.

The table lists this clone with a few counts. The chain recombines TRBV28 with TRBJ1-6; D gene unclear. This CDR3 comprises 14 residues. Trimming removed 10 bases at V and 8 bases at J, with 18 bases between. Looked up from germline, CDR1 is MDHEN and CDR2 is SYDVKM. CDR3 loop: CATVGGQTDSPLHF. The DNA for the CDR3 is TGTGCCACAGTGGGTGGGCAAACCGATTCACCCCTCCACTTT.

This clone came up a few times. The gene calls are TRBV6-1 and TRBJ1-5; 7 nucleotides agree with TRBD1. The V gene end was trimmed by 2 bases and the J gene end by 6 bases; junction bases not matched to a gene: 7. CDR1 MNHNS and CDR2 SASEGT come from the germline V gene. The CDR3 has 15 amino acids. The DNA of the CDR3 is TGTGCCAGCAGTGAAAGAGGGGGCGGAGGTCAGCCCCAGCATTTT. This encodes CASSERGGGGQPQHF.

This clone was observed once. V gene TRBV30 combines with J gene TRBJ2-7, with 7 bases fitting TRBD1. This CDR3 region has 13 residues. V trimming: 5 bases; J trimming: 0 bases; junction bases outside the gene matches: 4. Germline V gene sequence: CDR1 GTSNPN, CDR2 SVGIG (reference sequence). CDR3 amino acids: CAWSQGRSYEQYF. CDR3 bases: TGTGCCTGGTCACAGGGGCGCTCCTACGAGCAGTACTTC.